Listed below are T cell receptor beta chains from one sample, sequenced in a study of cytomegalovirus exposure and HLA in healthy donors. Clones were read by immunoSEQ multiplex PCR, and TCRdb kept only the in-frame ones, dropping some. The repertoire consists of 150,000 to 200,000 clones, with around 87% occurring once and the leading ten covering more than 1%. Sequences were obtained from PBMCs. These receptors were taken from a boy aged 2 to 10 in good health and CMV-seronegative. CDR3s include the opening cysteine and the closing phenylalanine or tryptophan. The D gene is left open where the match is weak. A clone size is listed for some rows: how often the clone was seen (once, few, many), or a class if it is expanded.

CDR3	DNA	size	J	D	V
CASSARGDTQYF	TGTGCCAGCAGCGCTCGGGGAGATACGCAGTATTTT	-	TRBJ2-3	-	TRBV9
CASSLRGANTEAFF	TGTGCCAGCAGCCTCAGGGGTGCGAACACTGAAGCTTTCTTT	-	TRBJ1-1	-	TRBV25-1
CASEAPTEYSNQPQHF	TGTGCTAGCGAGGCCCCGACAGAGTATAGCAATCAGCCCCAGCATTTT	-	TRBJ1-5	-	TRBV12-5
CAWSKGQNYGYTF	TGTGCCTGGAGTAAGGGGCAGAACTATGGCTACACCTTC	-	TRBJ1-2	-	TRBV30
CASSPGQVMNTEAFF	TGTGCCAGCTCTCCCGGACAGGTCATGAACACTGAAGCTTTCTTT	-	TRBJ1-1	TRBD1	TRBV18
CASSVGGGKNAEAFF	TGTGCCAGCAGCGTAGGGGGGGGCAAGAACGCTGAAGCTTTCTTT	once	TRBJ1-1	-	TRBV9
CASSQQGALGSVMGYTF	TGTGCCAGCAGTCAACAGGGGGCTCTGGGCAGTGTGATGGGCTACACCTTC	-	TRBJ1-2	TRBD1	TRBV27
CASSDCWDRDHYEQYF	TGTGCCAGCAGCGACTGTTGGGACAGGGACCACTACGAGCAGTACTTC	-	TRBJ2-7	-	TRBV21-1
CAWSGFGRGNQPQHF	TGTGCCTGGAGTGGGTTTGGCAGGGGCAATCAGCCCCAGCATTTT	-	TRBJ1-5	-	TRBV30
CASSIRGGAGANVLTF	TGTGCCAGTAGTATCCGGGGGGGCGCTGGGGCCAACGTCCTGACTTTC	-	TRBJ2-6	TRBD2	TRBV19
CASRVNRVAKNIQYF	TGTGCCAGCAGGGTAAACAGGGTCGCCAAAAACATTCAGTACTTC	-	TRBJ2-4	-	TRBV6-5
CASSLGGGLYEQYF	TGCGCCAGCAGCTTGGGGGGGGGCCTCTACGAGCAGTACTTC	-	TRBJ2-7	-	TRBV5-1
CASSEMGLGLGYTF	TGTGCCAGCAGTGAGATGGGGCTCGGGTTAGGCTACACCTTC	-	TRBJ1-2	-	TRBV2
CASSQEEGSRRSNSPLHF	TGCGCCAGCAGCCAAGAGGAAGGTTCGAGGCGGTCGAATTCACCCCTCCACTTT	-	TRBJ1-6	-	TRBV4-1
CASSSGPGGDNEQFF	TGTGCCAGCAGTTCCGGTCCCGGGGGTGACAATGAGCAGTTCTTC	-	TRBJ2-1	-	TRBV27
CASSLGPVNEKLFF	TGCGCCAGCAGCTTGGGCCCGGTTAATGAAAAACTGTTTTTT	-	TRBJ1-4	-	TRBV5-1
CAWTRGGSNEKLFF	TGTGCCTGGACCCGGGGAGGGAGCAATGAAAAACTGTTTTTT	once	TRBJ1-4	-	TRBV30
CASSGGTGANTEAFF	TGTGCCAGCTCCGGCGGAACGGGAGCAAACACTGAAGCTTTCTTT	-	TRBJ1-1	-	TRBV18
CSSSQGQDSYEQYF	TGTTCCAGCAGCCAGGGACAGGATTCATACGAGCAGTACTTC	once	TRBJ2-7	TRBD1	TRBV7-9
CASSDEGFGTKDTQYF	TGTGCCAGCAGTGATGAGGGTTTCGGCACAAAAGATACGCAGTATTTT	-	TRBJ2-3	-	TRBV6-1
CASSYFRDREDTQYF	TGTGCCAGCAGTTACTTTAGGGACAGGGAAGATACGCAGTATTTT	-	TRBJ2-3	TRBD1	TRBV6-6
CASSISGQGYETQYF	TGCGCCAGCAGCATCTCGGGACAGGGTTACGAGACCCAGTACTTC	once	TRBJ2-5	TRBD1	TRBV5-1